The present T cell receptor beta chain was sequenced within a study of cytomegalovirus exposure and HLA in healthy donors. Overall study: An earlier analysis found under 130 million unique TCR beta sequences from 200 million or so T cells.

Overall study findings and caveats: A later analysis linked some 17,000 TCR beta sequences to HLA alleles at 0.05 false discovery rate.

With respect to this clone: Antigen: not known.

Vbeta (60) and Jbeta (13) primers were used in the PCR. TCRdb's copy holds only in-frame clones and misses some; the assay was immunoSEQ multiplex PCR. The table has tens of thousands of clones, roughly 74% seen once. This CDR3 comprises 12 residues. V lost 7 bases and J lost 5, with 11 bases in between. Germline V gene sequence: CDR1 MDHEN, CDR2 SYDVKM. The sequenced sample was PBMCs. The chain has TRBV28 and TRBJ1-1; maybe TRBD1 (5 bases). This clonotype was sampled from a man aged 35 to 55 in good health and CMV-seronegative. CDR3 nucleotide sequence: TGTGCCAGCAAGTCGGGGGGGACTGAAGCTTTCTTT. Amino acids: CASKSGGTEAFF.